Below, 25 T cell receptor beta chains from the same sample are listed, as sequenced in a study of blood T cell repertoires in COVID-19. Assay used: immunoSEQ multiplex PCR; TCRdb lists only in-frame clones, some missing. The sample yields roughly 100,000 clones, 60% to 85% seen once. Source material: peripheral blood. The receptors derive from a woman of 80 years or more with acute or convalescent COVID-19.

CDR3 in amino acids: CASSLDATGGYNEQYF. The DNA for the CDR3 is TGTGCCAGCAGCCTCGACGCAACAGGGGGCTACAACGAGCAGTACTTC. The chain uses TRBV7-2 and TRBJ2-7; TRBD1 aligns across 9 bases. There are 16 residues in the CDR3. J was trimmed by 5 bases and V by 5 bases; bases with no gene match: 13. Germline assignment: CDR1 SGHTA and CDR2 FQGNSA.

The chain uses TRBV10-3 and TRBJ2-7, with TRBD1 identical over 8 bases. The length of the CDR3 is 15 residues. V shed 2 bases and J 6 bases; nucleotides not matched to a gene: 9. Germline CDR1 is ENHRY and CDR2 is SYGVKD. As DNA, the CDR3 is TGTGCCATCAGTGAGGGGACAGGAGGTGTCCTCGAGCAGTACTTC. Protein: CAISEGTGGVLEQYF.

The gene calls are TRBV7-2 and TRBJ1-1; possibly TRBD1 for D (6 bases). Trimming left V 8 bases short and J 2 bases short, with 15 bases between. The CDR3 contains 14 residues. CDR1 and CDR2 from the germline V gene are SGHTA and FQGNSA. Here the CDR3 reads CASQRQGFNTEAFF. CDR3 nucleotides: TGTGCCAGCCAGCGCCAGGGGTTTAACACTGAAGCTTTCTTT.

The gene calls are TRBV3-1 (or the pseudogene TRBV3-2) and TRBJ2-3, with D perhaps matching TRBD1 (5 bases). Germline lookup yields CDR1 LGHDT and CDR2 YNNKEL (reference sequence). This CDR3 contains 13 residues. Trimming stripped 4 bases from V and 5 bases from J, with 10 bases between. The DNA of the CDR3 is TGTGCCAGCAGCCTTCCAGGGATAGATACGCAGTATTTT. Translated, it gives CASSLPGIDTQYF.

The rearrangement links TRBV2 to TRBJ2-1; D may be TRBD2 (6 bases). Germline-derived CDR1 and CDR2 are SNHLY and FYNNEI. V was pared by 7 bases and J by 8 bases, with 39 bases between. CDR3 size: 21 residues. The CDR3, as DNA: TGTGCCAGCACTGCTCCGCCTATGCGGGACGGGGATAAGGTGGACATCTATGAGCAGTTCTTC. This codes for CASTAPPMRDGDKVDIYEQFF.

The genes are TRBV5-1 and TRBJ2-7; 9 bases map to TRBD1. Germline CDR1 is SGHRS and CDR2 is YFSETQ. V shed 2 bases and J 6 bases; nucleotides not matched to a gene: 9. There are 15 residues in the CDR3. The chain's CDR3 is CASSLLQGARGEQYF. For the CDR3, the DNA is TGCGCCAGCAGCTTATTACAGGGGGCGAGGGGCGAGCAGTACTTC.

The gene calls are TRBV9 and TRBJ1-2; a weak D match, TRBD1 (6 bases). With 0 bases removed from V and 0 bases from J, the gap between germline ends came to 15 bases. The CDR3 is 17 residues long. Germline CDR1 SGDLS, CDR2 YYNGEE. The DNA of the CDR3 is TGTGCCAGCAGCGTAGGAACAGGGAGGGAGCCTAACTATGGCTACACCTTC. It is translated as CASSVGTGREPNYGYTF.

The CDR3 loop is CASSQGVGGYQPQHF. As DNA, the CDR3 is TGTGCCAGCAGCCAAGGGGTCGGGGGGTATCAGCCCCAGCATTTT. This sequence joins TRBV3-1 (or the pseudogene TRBV3-2) and TRBJ1-5, with D possibly being TRBD1 (5 bases). Germline V gene lookup returns CDR1 LGHDT and CDR2 YNNKEL (reference sequence). The length of the CDR3 is 15 residues. V lost 1 base, J lost 5 bases, and 12 bases lay in between.

This clone was detected a few times. The chain couples TRBV2 to TRBJ1-1; no firm D call. The germline CDR1 and CDR2 sequences are SNHLY and FYNNEI. This CDR3 is 13 amino acids long. V gave up 4 bases and J gave up 6 bases, with 12 bases separating them. CDR3 in DNA: TGTGCCAGCAGTGGCCCGGAGATGTCTGAAGCTTTCTTT. Translating it yields CASSGPEMSEAFF.

This chain connects TRBV28 to TRBJ1-5; D unclear. CDR3 length equals 14 residues. V shed 4 bases and J shed 9 bases, with 16 bases lying between them. Germline CDR1 reads MDHEN; CDR2 reads SYDVKM. In DNA form, the CDR3 reads TGTGCCAGCAGTTCGGGTTCCGGTTCCTGGCCCCAGCATTTT. Translating it yields CASSSGSGSWPQHF.

The CDR3 region has the DNA TGTGCCAGCAGCCCCCGTCTGAACACTGAAGCTTTCTTT. This gives the protein CASSPRLNTEAFF. V gene TRBV11-2 combines with J gene TRBJ1-1; D not resolved. The CDR3 covers 13 residues. V was cut by 5 bases and J by 0 bases, with 7 bases left in between. Per the germline V gene, CDR1 is SGHAT and CDR2 is FQNNGV.

The chain combines TRBV6-1 with TRBJ1-2, with D tentatively TRBD1 (5 bases). CDR1 and CDR2 from the germline V gene are MNHNS and SASEGT. The V end lost 2 bases, the J end lost 5 bases, and 18 bases lay between the germline ends. The CDR3 extends over 16 amino acids. The CDR3 DNA follows: TGTGCCAGCAGTGAAAGGGGAGGTGGCTTAGGGTATGGCTACACCTTC. This codes for CASSERGGGLGYGYTF.

CDR3: CASSSPSTDTQYF. The CDR3 coding sequence is TGTGCCAGCAGTTCCCCAAGCACAGATACGCAGTATTTT. The chain is built from TRBV28 and TRBJ2-3; the D is unclear. The length of the CDR3 is 13 residues. Trimming shortened V by 4 bases and J by 0 bases, and 5 bases separated the two germline ends. Germline V gene lookup returns CDR1 MDHEN and CDR2 SYDVKM.

The V call is TRBV4-1, the J call TRBJ2-2, with 10 nucleotides matching TRBD2. This CDR3 spans 16 amino acids. CDR1 and CDR2 (germline): MGHRA, YSYEKL. The junction had 5 bases not matched to a gene; V was cut back by 4 bases and J by 3 bases. This CDR3 is CASSLKAGGHTGELFF. The CDR3 bases are TGCGCCAGCAGCCTTAAAGCGGGAGGGCACACCGGGGAGCTGTTTTTT.

J is TRBJ1-3 and V is TRBV9; D perhaps matches TRBD1 (5 bases). Per the germline V gene, CDR1 is SGDLS and CDR2 is YYNGEE. V lost 0 bases to trimming and J lost 7 bases, with 5 bases between them. The CDR3 length is 12 residues. CDR3 bases: TGTGCCAGCAGCGTAGAGGGGAACACCATATATTTT. Translation: CASSVEGNTIYF.

This chain links TRBV19 with TRBJ1-1; possibly TRBD1 for D (6 bases). Trimming removed 5 bases from V and 0 bases from J, with 13 bases in between. The germline gives CDR1 LNHDA, CDR2 SQIVND (reference sequence). This CDR3 contains 15 residues. This chain's CDR3 is CASSSWTAVNTEAFF. The DNA for the CDR3 is TGTGCCAGTAGTTCGTGGACAGCGGTGAACACTGAAGCTTTCTTT.

The chain couples TRBV6-5 to TRBJ1-1; D may be TRBD1 (6 bases). This CDR3 is built from 14 residues. Looked up from germline, CDR1 is MNHEY and CDR2 is SVGAGI. With 4 bases removed from V and 1 base from J, the gap between germline ends came to 10 bases. The CDR3 region is CASSSQGWNTEAFF. The DNA of the CDR3 is TGTGCCAGCAGTTCACAGGGCTGGAACACTGAAGCTTTCTTT.

The CDR3 here is CASSLSVTSDTQYF. CDR3 in DNA: TGTGCCAGCAGCTTGTCAGTAACATCAGATACGCAGTATTTT. This rearrangement joins TRBV5-8 to TRBJ2-3; D is unresolved. Trimming stripped 1 base from V and 4 bases from J, with 10 bases between. The CDR3 totals 14 residues. CDR1 SGHTS and CDR2 YDEGEE come from the germline V gene.

This chain links TRBV7-3 with TRBJ2-5, with 9 bases identical to TRBD1. Per germline, CDR1 SGHTA and CDR2 FQGTGA. This CDR3 contains 15 residues. V dropped 5 bases and J dropped 1; count of bases not matched to a gene: 5. As DNA, the CDR3 is TGTGCCAGCAGCCGGGGGACAGGGTTCCAAGAGACCCAGTACTTC. Translating gives CASSRGTGFQETQYF.

This chain joins TRBV7-2 and TRBJ1-5; the match to TRBD1 covers 7 bases. CDR3 length: 13 residues. Germline CDR1 is SGHTA and CDR2 is FQGNSA. Losses at the gene ends were 8 bases for V and 3 bases for J; bases not matched to a gene: 4. The CDR3 reads CASRRGDNQPQHF. CDR3 in DNA: TGTGCCAGCCGCAGGGGGGACAATCAGCCCCAGCATTTT. The variable domain in full, with the rest retrieved from reference TRBV7-2 and TRBJ1-5, is GAGVSQSPSNKVTEKGKDVELRCDPISGHTALYWYRQSLGQGLEFLIYFQGNSAPDKSGLPSDRFSAERTGGSVSTLTIQRTQQEDSAVYLCASRRGDNQPQHFGDGTRLSIL.

The J gene is TRBJ2-5, the V gene TRBV5-1; 11 bases are a match to TRBD2. The J segment lost 4 bases and the V segment lost 4 bases, leaving 6 bases of the junction unmatched. This CDR3 region has 15 residues. Germline V gene data show CDR1 as SGHRS and CDR2 as YFSETQ. The CDR3 region is CASSPGTSGGETQYF. The CDR3 bases are TGCGCCAGCAGCCCGGGAACTAGCGGGGGAGAGACCCAGTACTTC.

This clone was found a few times. This chain connects TRBV7-9 to TRBJ2-7, with 12 bases matching TRBD2. This CDR3 spans 15 amino acids. Germline CDR1 is SEHNR and CDR2 is FQNEAQ (reference sequence). After removal of 5 bases from V and 5 bases from J, the junction contained 7 bases not matched to a gene. DNA for the CDR3: TGTGCCAGCAGCACCTGGACTAGCGGGAACGACGAGCAGTACTTC. It is translated as CASSTWTSGNDEQYF.

The genes are TRBV10-3 and TRBJ1-4; 11 bases align to TRBD1. Looked up from germline, CDR1 is ENHRY and CDR2 is SYGVKD. CDR3 length: 13 residues. The J segment lost 8 bases and the V segment lost 7 bases, leaving 3 bases of the junction unmatched. The CDR3 sequence: CAIKGQGVEKLFF. The CDR3 nucleotides read TGTGCCATCAAGGGACAGGGGGTAGAAAAACTGTTTTTT.

The rearrangement uses TRBV24-1 and TRBJ2-1; the match to TRBD2 covers 10 bases. Germline values: CDR1 KGHDR, CDR2 SFDVKD. The CDR3 loop spans 17 amino acids. Trimming at V came to 4 bases and at J to 6 bases, leaving 11 bases not matched to a gene. CDR3 residues: CATSDSLSGRAGNEQFF. The CDR3 DNA is TGTGCCACCAGTGACTCCTTGAGCGGGAGGGCCGGCAATGAGCAGTTCTTC.

V is TRBV5-4 and J is TRBJ2-2, with a tentative D call TRBD2 (6 bases). V was trimmed by 1 base and J by 7 bases, leaving 14 bases between them. This CDR3 is built from 15 residues. Germline V CDR1 and CDR2: SGHNT, YYREEE (reference sequence). The CDR3 reads CASSLYGGPIGELFF. CDR3 nucleotide sequence: TGTGCCAGCAGCTTGTACGGGGGTCCTATCGGGGAGCTGTTTTTT.